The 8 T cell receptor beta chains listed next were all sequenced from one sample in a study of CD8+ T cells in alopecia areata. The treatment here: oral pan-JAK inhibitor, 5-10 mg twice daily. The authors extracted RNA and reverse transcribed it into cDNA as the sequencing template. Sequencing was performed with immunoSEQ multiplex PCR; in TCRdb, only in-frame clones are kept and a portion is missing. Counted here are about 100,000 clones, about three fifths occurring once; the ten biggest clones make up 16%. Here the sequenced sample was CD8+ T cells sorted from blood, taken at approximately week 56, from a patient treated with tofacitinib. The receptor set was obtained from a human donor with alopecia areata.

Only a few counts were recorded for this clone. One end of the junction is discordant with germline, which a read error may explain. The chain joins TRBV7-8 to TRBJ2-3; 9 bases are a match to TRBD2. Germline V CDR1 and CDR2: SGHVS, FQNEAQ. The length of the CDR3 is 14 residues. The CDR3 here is CASSLAGSTDTQYF. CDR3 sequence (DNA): TGTGCCAGCAGCCTAGCGGGGAGCACAGATACGCAGTATTTT.

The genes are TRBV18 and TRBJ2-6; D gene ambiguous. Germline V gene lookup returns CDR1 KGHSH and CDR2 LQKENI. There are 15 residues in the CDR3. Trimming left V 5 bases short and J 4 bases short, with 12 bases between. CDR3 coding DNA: TGTGCCAGCTCAACCACAGATTCGGGGGCCAACGTCCTGACTTTC. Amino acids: CASSTTDSGANVLTF.

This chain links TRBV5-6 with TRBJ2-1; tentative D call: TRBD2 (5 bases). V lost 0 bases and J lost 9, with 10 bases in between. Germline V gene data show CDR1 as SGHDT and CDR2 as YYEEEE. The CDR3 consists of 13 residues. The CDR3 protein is CASSLGARAEQFF. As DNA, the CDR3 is TGTGCCAGCAGCTTGGGGGCGAGGGCTGAGCAGTTCTTC.

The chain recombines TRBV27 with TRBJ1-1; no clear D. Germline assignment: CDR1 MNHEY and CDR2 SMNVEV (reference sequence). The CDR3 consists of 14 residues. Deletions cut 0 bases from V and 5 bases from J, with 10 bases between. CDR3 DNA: TGTGCCAGCAGTTTATCCCCTTCAGTAACTGAAGCTTTCTTT. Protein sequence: CASSLSPSVTEAFF.

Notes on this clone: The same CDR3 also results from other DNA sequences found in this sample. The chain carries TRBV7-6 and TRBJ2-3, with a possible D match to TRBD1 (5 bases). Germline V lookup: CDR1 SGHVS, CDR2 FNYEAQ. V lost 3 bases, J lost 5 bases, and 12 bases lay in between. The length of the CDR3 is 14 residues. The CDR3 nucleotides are TGTGCCAGCAGCTTCCAAGCAACAGGAGATACGCAGTATTTT. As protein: CASSFQATGDTQYF.

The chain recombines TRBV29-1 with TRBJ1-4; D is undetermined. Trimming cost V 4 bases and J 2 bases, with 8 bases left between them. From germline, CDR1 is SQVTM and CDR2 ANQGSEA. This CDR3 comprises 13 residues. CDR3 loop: CSVGAGTNEKLFF. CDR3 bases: TGCAGCGTTGGGGCGGGGACTAATGAAAAACTGTTTTTT.

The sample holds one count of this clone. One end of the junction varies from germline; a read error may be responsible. CDR3 region: CASSDSPPDTQYF. The CDR3 nucleotides read TGTGCCAGCAGTGACTCCCCCCCCGATACGCAGTATTTT. The gene calls are TRBV6-5 and TRBJ2-3; no clear D. The CDR3 totals 13 residues. Germline CDR1 reads MNHEY; CDR2 reads SVGAGI.

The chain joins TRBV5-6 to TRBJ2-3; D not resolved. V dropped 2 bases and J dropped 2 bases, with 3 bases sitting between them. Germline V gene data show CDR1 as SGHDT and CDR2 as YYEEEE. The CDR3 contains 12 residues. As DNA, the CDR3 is TGTGCCAGCAGCTTCAACACAGATACGCAGTATTTT. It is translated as CASSFNTDTQYF.